A selection of T cell receptor beta chains follows, all from one sample in a study of T cells in Graves' hyperthyroidism and ophthalmopathy. TCRdb analysed the multiplex PCR reads with MiXCR anew, one entry per CDR3 protein. The sample consists of almost 600,000 distinct CDR3 sequences, approximately 15% of them appearing once. Sequenced sample: blood. Receptors were obtained from a woman aged 25 to 39 with Graves' hyperthyroidism that later progressed to Graves' ophthalmopathy. Both conserved end residues are part of each CDR3. D genes are given only for firm matches. Size is omitted from some rows. Given values are once, few, many or a class for expanded clones.

>TRBD1|TRBV29-1|many|TRBJ2-3
CSVAPGQANTDTQYF
TGCAGCGTCGCCCCGGGACAGGCGAACACAGATACGCAGTATTTT
>-|TRBV11-1|many|TRBJ2-1
CASSLRGGGSYNEQFF
TGTGCCAGCAGCTTGAGGGGGGGGGGATCCTACAATGAGCAGTTCTTC
>-|TRBV11-2|few|TRBJ1-1
CASSLGAGEVEAFF
TGTGCCAGCAGCTTAGGGGCAGGGGAAGTTGAAGCTTTCTTT
>-|TRBV19|-|TRBJ1-5
CASSIDQGRAWQPQHF
TGTGCCAGTAGTATAGACCAGGGCAGGGCATGGCAGCCCCAGCATTTT
>-|TRBV5-6|-|TRBJ1-1
CASSLVVGWDTEAFF
TGTGCCAGCAGCTTGGTGGTTGGGTGGGACACTGAAGCTTTCTTT
>-|TRBV7-9|many|TRBJ2-3
CASSPGFPDTQYF
TGTGCCAGCAGCCCCGGATTCCCAGATACGCAGTATTTT
>TRBD1|TRBV20-1|-|TRBJ2-5
CSARPGQGAIETQYF
TGCAGTGCTAGACCGGGACAGGGGGCAATAGAGACCCAGTACTTC
>-|TRBV9|-|TRBJ2-3
CASSARSLTDTQYF
TGTGCCAGCAGCGCGAGGTCACTCACAGATACGCAGTATTTT
>-|TRBV24-1|many|TRBJ2-1
CATSAATRDAYNEQFF
TGTGCCACCAGTGCCGCGACCAGGGACGCCTACAATGAGCAGTTCTTC
>-|TRBV29-1|many|TRBJ2-1
CSVGGGPAYNEQFF
TGCAGCGTTGGAGGGGGTCCCGCGTACAATGAGCAGTTCTTC
>TRBD1|TRBV20-1|few|TRBJ2-7
CSARDSPYEQYF
TGCAGTGCGAGGGACAGCCCCTACGAGCAGTACTTC
>-|TRBV27|many|TRBJ2-3
CASTPHSTDTQYF
TGTGCCAGCACCCCCCACAGCACAGATACGCAGTATTTT